These 32 T cell receptor beta chains were sequenced from one sample in a study of early T cells in non-severe SARS-CoV-2 infection. TCRdb itself ran the 5' RACE reads through MiXCR, one entry per CDR3 protein. The repertoire has about 58,000 distinct CDR3 sequences, roughly 13% of them found once; the top ten carry 9.5% to 10%. The sample comprised whole blood. These receptor sequences come from an adult who was a healthcare worker with PCR-confirmed SARS-CoV-2 infection or an uninfected control (not recorded which).

This clonotype appeared a few times. V and J are TRBV29-1 and TRBJ1-5, with D hard to call. The CDR3 consists of 13 residues. Between the trimmed V and J ends, which lost 5 bases and 1 base, there was a span of 9 bases. Germline CDR1 is SQVTM and CDR2 is ANQGSEA. CDR3 residues: CSVQAASNQPQHF. As DNA, the CDR3 is TGCAGCGTTCAGGCAGCAAGCAATCAGCCCCAGCATTTT.

At least ten counts were recorded for this clonotype. This chain links TRBV18 with TRBJ2-3, with 15 bases aligning to TRBD2. The CDR3 totals 16 residues. Germline-derived CDR1 and CDR2 are KGHSH and LQKENI. V shed 6 bases, J shed 2 bases, and the junction held 3 bases outside the gene matches. As DNA, the CDR3 is TGTGCCAGCTCCTGGACTAGCGGGAGGGCCACAGATACGCAGTATTTT. Its translation: CASSWTSGRATDTQYF.

This clonotype was counted a few times. The chain links TRBV10-2 to TRBJ2-2; tentative D call: TRBD2 (6 bases). The CDR3 extends over 13 amino acids. Germline-derived CDR1 and CDR2 are WSHSY and SAAADI. The V end lost 7 bases, the J end lost 2 bases, and 8 bases lay between the germline ends. Here the CDR3 reads CASKEGNTGELFF. The CDR3 nucleotides are TGCGCCAGCAAGGAGGGAAACACCGGGGAGCTGTTTTTT.

The chain has TRBV28 and TRBJ2-7, with D hard to call. This CDR3 contains 12 residues. V lost 8 bases, J lost 1 base, and 9 bases lay in between. The germline gives CDR1 MDHEN, CDR2 SYDVKM. Here the CDR3 DNA reads TGTGCCAGCGGGCAGGCTTCCTACGAGCAGTACTTC. As protein: CASGQASYEQYF. The complete variable domain, with remaining parts taken from reference TRBV28 and TRBJ2-7, reads DVKVTQSSRYLVKRTGEKVFLECVQDMDHENMFWYRQDPGLGLRLIYFSYDVKMKEKGDIPEGYSVSREKKERFSLILESASTNQTSMYLCASGQASYEQYFGPGTRLTVT.

The chain uses TRBV19 and TRBJ2-1; 7 bases match TRBD1. V was pared by 8 bases and J by 6 bases, with 7 bases of the junction left unmatched. The CDR3 consists of 13 residues. Germline V CDR1 and CDR2: LNHDA, SQIVND (reference sequence). CDR3 bases: TGTGCCAGTGGAGACAGGGCCGGCAATGAGCAGTTCTTC. Amino acids: CASGDRAGNEQFF.

This clonotype has only a few counts. The chain uses TRBV7-9 and TRBJ2-6, with unresolved D. Germline V lookup: CDR1 SEHNR, CDR2 FQNEAQ (reference sequence). The CDR3 has 14 residues. V shed 1 base and J shed 7 bases, with 8 bases lying between them. CDR3 bases: TGTGCCAGCAGCTTAGTAGCTGCTGCCAACGTCCTGACTTTC. This codes for CASSLVAAANVLTF.

J is TRBJ1-1 and V is TRBV12-3 or TRBV12-4; the D gene is possibly TRBD1 (5 bases). The CDR3 length is 15 residues. The V end lost 4 bases, the J end lost 3 bases, and 15 bases lay between the germline ends. CDR3 sequence reads: CASSWGLGRDTEAFF. CDR3 sequence (DNA): TGTGCCAGCAGTTGGGGGTTGGGGAGGGACACTGAAGCTTTCTTT.

This clonotype turned up a few times. The chain couples TRBV2 to TRBJ2-3, with D unresolved. V dropped 7 bases and J dropped 4 bases, with 15 bases sitting between them. CDR3 length equals 14 residues. In germline, CDR1 is SNHLY, CDR2 FYNNEI. The CDR3 spells CASKELGGPDTQYF. CDR3 DNA: TGTGCCAGCAAGGAGCTGGGCGGACCAGATACGCAGTATTTT.

The chain combines TRBV30 with TRBJ2-2; D unclear. Trimming stripped 2 bases from V and 7 bases from J, with 8 bases between. Germline V gene sequence: CDR1 GTSNPN, CDR2 SVGIG (reference sequence). This CDR3 region has 12 residues. The CDR3 is CAWSKGIGELFF. The CDR3 coding sequence is TGTGCCTGGAGTAAAGGGATCGGGGAGCTGTTTTTT.

The J gene is TRBJ2-1, the V gene TRBV28, with TRBD1 matching 8 bases. CDR1 is MDHEN and CDR2 is SYDVKM in the germline V gene. The CDR3 extends over 19 amino acids. V lost 1 base and J lost 7; bases outside the gene matches: 18. This CDR3 reads CASSLSTGVPAEERNEQFF. CDR3 DNA sequence: TGTGCCAGCAGTTTATCGACAGGGGTCCCCGCGGAGGAGAGGAATGAGCAGTTCTTC.

This chain joins TRBV19 and TRBJ1-5; no clear D. The ends were cut back, 1 base at V and 7 bases at J, with 8 bases in the middle. The CDR3 contains 13 residues. Per germline, CDR1 LNHDA and CDR2 SQIVND (reference sequence). The CDR3 loop is CASSIVAGQPQHF. CDR3 DNA: TGTGCCAGTAGTATAGTGGCCGGACAGCCCCAGCATTTT.

This clonotype was detected a few times. CDR3 coding DNA: TGTGCCAGCAGTCCTCGACAGGGTGCTAAGCCCCAGCATTTT. Translating gives CASSPRQGAKPQHF. This chain connects TRBV27 to TRBJ1-5, with TRBD1 matching 7 bases. Trimming took 5 bases from V and 8 from J; bases not matched to a gene: 9. Germline V gene lookup returns CDR1 MNHEY and CDR2 SMNVEV (reference sequence). This CDR3 is 14 amino acids long.

This clonotype was counted only a few times. The CDR3 sequence: CATSAMGQGGSYEQYF. Here the CDR3 DNA reads TGTGCCACCAGTGCCATGGGACAGGGGGGCTCCTACGAGCAGTACTTC. The chain links TRBV24-1 to TRBJ2-7; 11 bases fit TRBD1. The trim removed 5 bases at V and 0 bases at J, leaving 5 bases unmatched. The CDR3 is made up of 16 amino acids. CDR1 and CDR2 (germline): KGHDR, SFDVKD.

The V call is TRBV13, the J call TRBJ1-6; D might be TRBD1 (5 bases). The CDR3 extends over 15 amino acids. Germline CDR1 reads PRHDT; CDR2 reads FYEKMQ (reference sequence). The V end was cut by 2 bases, the J end by 7 bases, with 12 bases between. CDR3 in amino acids: CASSLPAGPNSPLHF. For the CDR3, the DNA is TGTGCCAGCAGCTTACCTGCGGGACCAAATTCACCCCTCCACTTT.

V usage is TRBV11-2 and J usage is TRBJ2-3; weak D call: TRBD1 (5 bases). Germline V lookup: CDR1 SGHAT, CDR2 FQNNGV. V gave up 4 bases and J gave up 0 bases, with 14 bases separating them. CDR3 length equals 16 residues. DNA for the CDR3: TGTGCCAGCAGCTGGCCCCAGGGAACTAGCACAGATACGCAGTATTTT. Translating gives CASSWPQGTSTDTQYF. The whole variable domain, filled in from reference TRBV11-2 and TRBJ2-3, reads EAGVAQSPRYKIIEKRQSVAFWCNPISGHATLYWYQQILGQGPKLLIQFQNNGVVDDSQLPKDRFSAERLKGVDSTLKIQPAKLEDSAVYLCASSWPQGTSTDTQYFGPGTRLTVL.

This chain connects TRBV20-1 to TRBJ1-2; 7 nucleotides align to TRBD1. V was pared by 6 bases and J by 4 bases, with 14 bases of the junction left unmatched. Germline V lookup: CDR1 DFQATT, CDR2 SNEGSKA (reference sequence). The CDR3 loop spans 15 amino acids. In DNA, the CDR3 is TGCAGTGCCACAGGGGTGTATGGGGGAACCTATGGCTACACCTTC. Translating it yields CSATGVYGGTYGYTF.

This clonotype was found many times. CDR3 protein: CASSSRQGYNEQFF. Here the CDR3 DNA reads TGTGCCAGCAGCTCGCGACAGGGCTACAATGAGCAGTTCTTC. The chain carries TRBV9 and TRBJ2-1; 7 nucleotides line up with TRBD1. Germline V gene lookup returns CDR1 SGDLS and CDR2 YYNGEE. Trimming removed 4 bases from V and 3 bases from J; junction bases left unmatched: 4. This CDR3 spans 14 amino acids.

This clonotype was observed many times. The chain joins TRBV11-3 to TRBJ2-1; no clear D gene. V lost 4 bases, J lost 0 bases, and 7 bases lay in between. The germline gives CDR1 SGHNT, CDR2 YENEEA. The CDR3 contains 14 residues. The CDR3 reads CASSSGRSYNEQFF. DNA of the CDR3: TGTGCCAGCAGCTCGGGCCGCTCCTACAATGAGCAGTTCTTC.

This clonotype has a count of ten or more. The chain uses TRBV11-3 and TRBJ1-4; 7 nucleotides align to TRBD1. The CDR3 has 15 amino acids. Germline V gene lookup returns CDR1 SGHNT and CDR2 YENEEA. With 5 bases clipped from V and 3 bases from J, the junction kept 6 bases outside the gene matches. The CDR3 bases are TGTGCCAGCAGCCAATCAGGGGGAGCTAATGAAAAACTGTTTTTT. Translating gives CASSQSGGANEKLFF.

This chain uses TRBV6-1 with TRBJ1-4; TRBD1 matches at 8 bases. Germline CDR1 and CDR2: MNHNS and SASEGT. The CDR3 totals 16 residues. After removal of 1 base from V and 10 bases from J, the junction contained 11 bases not matched to a gene. The CDR3 region has the DNA TGTGCCAGCAGTGAAGAGGTAGGACAGGGAAGCGGAAAACTGTTTTTT. Its protein is CASSEEVGQGSGKLFF.

The rearrangement joins TRBV4-1 to TRBJ1-1, with D possibly being TRBD1 (5 bases). This CDR3 is built from 16 residues. Deletions cut 0 bases from V and 7 bases from J, with 18 bases between. The germline gives CDR1 MGHRA, CDR2 YSYEKL. CDR3 bases: TGCGCCAGCAGCCAAGATATGAGGGGACGGGGAAGTGAAGCTTTCTTT. This codes for CASSQDMRGRGSEAFF.

This clonotype has a count of ten or more. The chain couples TRBV24-1 to TRBJ2-5; 7 nucleotides line up with TRBD1. The CDR3 covers 15 residues. The trim removed 1 base at V and 2 bases at J, leaving 3 bases unmatched. Looked up from germline, CDR1 is KGHDR and CDR2 is SFDVKD. The CDR3 loop reads CATSDFDRAQETQYF. CDR3 DNA: TGTGCCACCAGTGATTTCGACAGGGCGCAAGAGACCCAGTACTTC.

Ten or more counts support this clonotype. V usage is TRBV24-1 and J usage is TRBJ2-7; D is unresolved. CDR3 size: 12 residues. Germline V CDR1 and CDR2: KGHDR, SFDVKD. The V and J ends lost 8 bases and 4 bases respectively, with 11 bases between them. The CDR3 reads CATTGDGYEQYF. CDR3 nucleotide sequence: TGTGCCACCACCGGAGACGGGTACGAGCAGTACTTC.

V is TRBV28 and J is TRBJ2-7; 7 bases align to TRBD1. Germline V gene lookup returns CDR1 MDHEN and CDR2 SYDVKM. V dropped 8 bases and J dropped 6; count of bases not matched to a gene: 7. The CDR3 consists of 12 residues. The CDR3 protein is CASETGFGEQYF. As DNA, the CDR3 is TGTGCCAGCGAGACAGGGTTTGGCGAGCAGTACTTC.

The chain has TRBV20-1 and TRBJ2-3, with TRBD2 identical over 7 bases. The CDR3 runs to 16 residues. Trimming at V came to 5 bases and at J to 0 bases, leaving 11 bases not matched to a gene. Germline lookup yields CDR1 DFQATT and CDR2 SNEGSKA (reference sequence). The CDR3 here is CSAQAVSGASTDTQYF. CDR3 bases: TGCAGTGCTCAGGCCGTGAGCGGGGCTAGCACAGATACGCAGTATTTT.

This clonotype turned up a few times. The chain has TRBV5-1 and TRBJ1-1; no firm D call. The V end was cut by 6 bases, the J end by 2 bases, with 11 bases between. Germline V gene sequence: CDR1 SGHRS, CDR2 YFSETQ. This CDR3 has 13 residues. The CDR3 DNA sequence: TGCGCCAGCAAGGGCAGGATTAACACTGAAGCTTTCTTT. It encodes CASKGRINTEAFF.

In its sample, this clonotype was seen many times. DNA of the CDR3: TGCAGTGCTAGAGATGTTGGGGGCGGTAGCGGTAGCTCCTACGAGCAGTACTTC. Its translation: CSARDVGGGSGSSYEQYF. The chain links TRBV20-1 to TRBJ2-7; D may match TRBD1 or TRBD2 (6 bases each). The V gene lost 0 bases and the J gene lost 0 bases, with 21 bases spanning the gap. Germline values: CDR1 DFQATT, CDR2 SNEGSKA (reference sequence). The CDR3 spans 18 residues.

This clonotype has just a few counts. The chain links TRBV29-1 to TRBJ2-2, with 7 positions matching TRBD1. V was clipped by 7 bases and J by 5 bases; unmatched bases: 7. The CDR3 totals 13 residues. Looked up from germline, CDR1 is SQVTM and CDR2 is ANQGSEA. CDR3 amino acids: CSARQGGTGELFF. In DNA, the CDR3 is TGCAGCGCCCGACAGGGTGGGACCGGGGAGCTGTTTTTT.

This clonotype showed up just a few times. This chain uses TRBV10-2 with TRBJ2-1; 7 bases are shared with TRBD1. The ends lost 8 bases at V and 4 bases at J; junction bases unmatched: 14. The CDR3 spans 16 residues. Germline V CDR1 and CDR2: WSHSY, SAAADI. The chain's CDR3 is CASWDSRVPSYNEQFF. DNA of the CDR3: TGCGCCAGCTGGGACAGCCGGGTTCCTTCTTACAATGAGCAGTTCTTC.

The chain uses TRBV5-5 and TRBJ1-2, with D tentatively TRBD1 (5 bases). Trimming shortened V by 1 base and J by 2 bases, and 12 bases separated the two germline ends. This CDR3 is built from 15 residues. The V gene's germline CDR1 is SGHKS and CDR2 YYEKEE (reference sequence). The CDR3, as DNA: TGTGCCAGCAGCTTGTGGGGGAAGTCGAACTATGGCTACACCTTC. This encodes CASSLWGKSNYGYTF.

The chain has TRBV5-1 and TRBJ2-1; D gene uncertain. V was trimmed by 0 bases and J by 8 bases, leaving 9 bases between them. Germline CDR1 is SGHRS and CDR2 is YFSETQ. The CDR3 is made up of 13 amino acids. The CDR3 DNA is TGCGCCAGCAGCTTGGCCGAGTGGGATGAGCAGTTCTTC. Protein sequence: CASSLAEWDEQFF.

Of note for this clonotype: A read error is possible here, since a much larger clone lies one base away. The rearrangement uses TRBV6-5 and TRBJ2-3; TRBD2 aligns across 8 bases. The V segment lost 6 bases and the J segment 2 bases; nucleotides outside the gene matches: 10. Germline CDR1 reads MNHEY; CDR2 reads SVGAGI. This CDR3 has 16 residues. CDR3 sequence reads: CASSVELAATTDTQYF. Written as DNA, the CDR3 is TGTGCCAGCAGCGTGGAACTAGCGGCAACCACAGATACGCAGTATTTT.